Listed below are T cell receptor beta chains from one sample, sequenced in a study of blood T cell repertoires in COVID-19. Data came from immunoSEQ multiplex PCR; TCRdb stores just in-frame clones and leaves some out. The repertoire has 250,000 to 350,000 clones, around 87% of them found once; the top ten carry roughly 2%. Sample: peripheral blood. All receptors come from a woman in her forties or fifties who had recovered from COVID-19. CDR3s include the opening cysteine and the closing phenylalanine or tryptophan. The D gene is left open where the match is weak. Size tells how often a clone was seen (once, few, many) or the class of an expanded clone, and some rows leave it out.

CDR3aa,CDR3nt,d_gene,j_gene,v_gene,abundance
CASTPTGRGNTGELFF,TGTGCCAGTACTCCGACAGGGCGGGGGAACACCGGGGAGCTGTTTTTT,.,TRBJ2-2,TRBV19,.
CAWKGDNEKLFF,TGTGCCTGGAAGGGGGATAATGAAAAACTGTTTTTT,.,TRBJ1-4,TRBV30,.
CASSYRGAGEQYF,TGTGCCAGCAGTTACAGGGGCGCTGGAGAGCAGTACTTC,TRBD1,TRBJ2-7,TRBV12-3/TRBV12-4,.
CASSYWGTGVNGYTF,TGTGCCAGCAGTTACTGGGGGACAGGGGTTAATGGCTACACCTTC,TRBD1,TRBJ1-2,TRBV6-5,.
CASSLGGSRGRGDTQYF,TGTGCCAGCAGCTTAGGGGGGAGCAGGGGGCGTGGGGATACGCAGTATTTT,TRBD1,TRBJ2-3,TRBV7-6,few
CASSIGTGGERTQYF,TGTGCCAGTAGTATAGGAACAGGGGGGGAAAGGACCCAGTACTTC,.,TRBJ2-5,TRBV19,.
CASSMGTSGSPEQFF,TGTGCCAGTAGTATGGGGACTAGCGGGAGTCCTGAGCAGTTCTTC,TRBD2,TRBJ2-1,TRBV19,.
CASSSSRDSLNTEAFF,TGTGCCAGCAGTTCATCCCGGGACAGTTTGAACACTGAAGCTTTCTTT,TRBD1,TRBJ1-1,TRBV27,.
CASSDQQGQYNSPLHF,TGTGCCAGCAGTGACCAACAGGGCCAGTATAATTCACCCCTCCACTTT,.,TRBJ1-6,TRBV6-4,.
CASSTDRGSYEQYF,TGTGCCAGCAGCACTGACAGGGGATCCTACGAGCAGTACTTC,TRBD1,TRBJ2-7,TRBV7-6,once
CAISALAGQTGELFF,TGTGCCATCAGTGCCTTAGCGGGACAGACCGGGGAGCTGTTTTTT,.,TRBJ2-2,TRBV10-3,.
CASSPDNNEQFF,TGTGCCAGCAGTCCAGATAACAATGAGCAGTTCTTC,.,TRBJ2-1,TRBV28,.
CASDTNGQGYNEQFF,TGTGCCAGTGATACGAACGGACAGGGGTACAATGAGCAGTTCTTC,TRBD1,TRBJ2-1,TRBV19,.
CASAESGGRGTEQYF,TGTGCCAGCGCGGAAAGCGGGGGTCGGGGGACCGAGCAGTACTTC,TRBD2,TRBJ2-7,TRBV9,.
CASMTGSDQPQHF,TGTGCCAGTATGACAGGGAGTGATCAGCCCCAGCATTTT,TRBD1,TRBJ1-5,TRBV19,.
CAISDLAGGSYEQYF,TGTGCCATCAGTGATCTAGCGGGAGGGTCCTACGAGCAGTACTTC,TRBD2,TRBJ2-7,TRBV10-3,.
CASSFGSSGRGDNEQFF,TGTGCCAGCAGTTTTGGTTCTAGCGGGAGGGGGGACAATGAGCAGTTCTTC,TRBD2,TRBJ2-1,TRBV27,.
CASSVGGEGNQPQHF,TGTGCCAGCAGTGTTGGGGGGGAAGGCAATCAGCCCCAGCATTTT,.,TRBJ1-5,TRBV2,once
CASSRGQSAFKNTEAFF,TGTGCCAGCAGCCGGGGACAGTCGGCTTTTAAGAACACTGAAGCTTTCTTT,TRBD1,TRBJ1-1,TRBV7-9,.
CASSEGYGGRQPQHF,TGTGCCAGCAGTGAGGGCTATGGAGGGAGACAGCCCCAGCATTTT,.,TRBJ1-5,TRBV28,.
CASSQEGLAVAKNIQYF,TGTGCCAGCAGCCAAGAGGGACTAGCGGTAGCCAAAAACATTCAGTACTTC,TRBD2,TRBJ2-4,TRBV3-1/TRBV3-2,.
CASSLSGGAPGYTF,TGTGCCAGCAGTCTATCAGGGGGCGCGCCTGGCTACACCTTC,TRBD1,TRBJ1-2,TRBV27,.
CASSLFMAGEQPQHF,TGTGCCAGCAGTTTATTCATGGCGGGAGAGCAGCCCCAGCATTTT,.,TRBJ1-5,TRBV27,.
CASSLESSQGTQYF,TGTGCCAGCAGCTTAGAGAGCTCGCAGGGGACCCAGTACTTC,.,TRBJ2-5,TRBV7-9,.
CASTSGGNYGYTF,TGTGCCAGCACTTCGGGGGGTAACTATGGCTACACCTTC,.,TRBJ1-2,TRBV2,.
CATSRLSGLAGSSNEQFF,TGTGCCACCAGCAGACTATCGGGACTAGCGGGGTCATCCAATGAGCAGTTCTTC,TRBD2,TRBJ2-1,TRBV15,.
CASSYLGRGSDEQYF,TGTGCCAGCAGTTACTTGGGCAGGGGGTCGGACGAGCAGTACTTC,TRBD1,TRBJ2-7,TRBV6-5,.
CASNPSGSLNEQFF,TGTGCCAGCAACCCTAGCGGGAGCCTTAATGAGCAGTTCTTC,TRBD2,TRBJ2-1,TRBV9,many
CASRGGPYEQYF,TGTGCCAGCAGAGGAGGGCCCTACGAGCAGTACTTC,.,TRBJ2-7,TRBV7-2,.
CATSREPTPSTDTQYF,TGTGCCACCAGCAGAGAGCCCACACCTAGCACAGATACGCAGTATTTT,.,TRBJ2-3,TRBV15,.
CAWSKRGGRDLKEAFF,TGTGCCTGGAGTAAACGAGGGGGAAGGGACCTGAAAGAAGCTTTCTTT,.,TRBJ1-1,TRBV30,.
CASSLRDEQFF,TGTGCCAGCAGCTTACGGGATGAGCAGTTCTTC,.,TRBJ2-1,TRBV11-2,few
CASSVTGKNIQYF,TGTGCCAGCAGCGTGACAGGCAAAAACATTCAGTACTTC,.,TRBJ2-4,TRBV12-3/TRBV12-4,.
CASSLGGAIYEQYF,TGTGCCAGCAGTTTAGGAGGGGCGATCTACGAGCAGTACTTC,.,TRBJ2-7,TRBV27,.
CATRGPYSNQPQHF,TGTGCCACCAGGGGCCCTTATAGCAATCAGCCCCAGCATTTT,.,TRBJ1-5,TRBV15,.
CASSPPGDHEQYF,TGTGCCAGCAGCCCACCCGGAGACCACGAGCAGTACTTC,.,TRBJ2-7,TRBV3-1/TRBV3-2,.
CASSYSSQGWKLFF,TGTGCCAGCAGTTACTCGTCCCAGGGATGGAAACTGTTTTTT,.,TRBJ1-4,TRBV6-6,.
CASSPEAAGRYNEQFF,TGCGCCAGCAGCCCAGAAGCGGCGGGGCGTTACAATGAGCAGTTCTTC,.,TRBJ2-1,TRBV4-1,.
CASSQDSLDYYGYTF,TGTGCCAGCAGCCAAGACTCTCTGGACTACTATGGCTACACCTTC,.,TRBJ1-2,TRBV4-2,once
CASSRQGDYGYTF,TGTGCCAGCAGTAGGCAGGGGGACTATGGCTACACCTTC,TRBD1,TRBJ1-2,TRBV2,.
CASGTSGGALGNIQYF,TGTGCCAGCGGGACCTCAGGGGGCGCCTTGGGAAACATTCAGTACTTC,TRBD1,TRBJ2-4,TRBV25-1,.
CASSTITGDTEAFF,TGTGCCAGCAGTACCATTACAGGGGACACTGAAGCTTTCTTT,TRBD1,TRBJ1-1,TRBV6-2/TRBV6-3,few
CASSPGQAGANVLTF,TGTGCCAGCTCACCAGGGCAGGCTGGGGCCAACGTCCTGACTTTC,.,TRBJ2-6,TRBV18,.
CASSLGGQSYGYTF,TGTGCCAGCAGCTTAGGTGGACAGAGCTATGGCTACACCTTC,.,TRBJ1-2,TRBV7-2,.
CASSLTGGGGQPQHF,TGTGCCAGCAGCCTGACAGGGGGCGGCGGTCAGCCCCAGCATTTT,TRBD1,TRBJ1-5,TRBV6-2/TRBV6-3,.
CASSKYGSPHPILGLTTEQYF,TGTGCCAGCAGCAAATATGGGTCCCCCCATCCCATTCTGGGTCTGACTACCGAGCAGTACTTC,.,TRBJ2-7,TRBV21-1,.
CASSSWDRLYGYTF,TGTGCCAGCAGCTCATGGGACAGACTATATGGCTACACCTTC,TRBD1,TRBJ1-2,TRBV11-2,few
CASSGDIYSNQPQHF,TGTGCCAGCAGTGGGGACATTTATAGCAATCAGCCCCAGCATTTT,.,TRBJ1-5,TRBV6-2/TRBV6-3,.
CASSFRRENQPQHF,TGTGCCAGCAGCTTCCGCAGGGAAAATCAGCCCCAGCATTTT,.,TRBJ1-5,TRBV5-6,.
CASSVAGDRGNYGYTF,TGTGCCAGCAGCGTAGCGGGAGACAGGGGGAACTATGGCTACACCTTC,TRBD1,TRBJ1-2,TRBV9,once
CASSSTGTSGSHEQFF,TGTGCCAGCAGCTCTACCGGGACTAGCGGGAGTCATGAGCAGTTCTTC,TRBD2,TRBJ2-1,TRBV11-3,.
CAWSVGSGGQETQYF,TGTGCCTGGAGTGTCGGTAGCGGGGGCCAAGAGACCCAGTACTTC,TRBD2,TRBJ2-5,TRBV30,.
CASSPHGTKGSKAFF,TGTGCCAGCAGTCCACACGGGACAAAGGGCTCTAAAGCTTTCTTT,.,TRBJ1-1,TRBV27,.
CASTPVTGELFF,TGTGCCAGCACCCCCGTGACCGGGGAGCTGTTTTTT,.,TRBJ2-2,TRBV28,.
CASSVVPGQGPDEQYF,TGTGCCAGCAGCGTAGTGCCCGGACAGGGTCCGGACGAGCAGTACTTC,TRBD1,TRBJ2-7,TRBV9,few